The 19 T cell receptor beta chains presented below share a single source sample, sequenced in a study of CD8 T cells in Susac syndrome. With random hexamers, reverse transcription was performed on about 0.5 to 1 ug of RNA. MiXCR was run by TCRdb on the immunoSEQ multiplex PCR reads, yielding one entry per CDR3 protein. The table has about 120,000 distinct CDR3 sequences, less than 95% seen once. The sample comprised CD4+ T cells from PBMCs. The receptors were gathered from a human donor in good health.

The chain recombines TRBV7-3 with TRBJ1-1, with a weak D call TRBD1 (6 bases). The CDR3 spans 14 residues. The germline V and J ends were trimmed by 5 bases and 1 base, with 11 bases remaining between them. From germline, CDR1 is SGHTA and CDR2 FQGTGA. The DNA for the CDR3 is TGTGCCAGCAGCCTCAACAGGGAGAACACTGAAGCTTTCTTT. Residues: CASSLNRENTEAFF.

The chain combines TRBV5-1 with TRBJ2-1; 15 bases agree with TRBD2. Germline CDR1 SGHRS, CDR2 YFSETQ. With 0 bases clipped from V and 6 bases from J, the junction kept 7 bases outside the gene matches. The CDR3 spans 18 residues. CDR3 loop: CASSLEGTSGRIVNEQFF. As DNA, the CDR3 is TGCGCCAGCAGCTTGGAAGGGACTAGCGGGAGGATCGTCAATGAGCAGTTCTTC.

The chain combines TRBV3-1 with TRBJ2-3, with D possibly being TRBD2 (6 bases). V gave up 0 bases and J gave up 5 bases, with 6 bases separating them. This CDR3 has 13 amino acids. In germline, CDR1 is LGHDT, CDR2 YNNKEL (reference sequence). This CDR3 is CASSQEEGDTQYF. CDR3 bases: TGTGCCAGCAGCCAAGAGGAGGGAGATACGCAGTATTTT.

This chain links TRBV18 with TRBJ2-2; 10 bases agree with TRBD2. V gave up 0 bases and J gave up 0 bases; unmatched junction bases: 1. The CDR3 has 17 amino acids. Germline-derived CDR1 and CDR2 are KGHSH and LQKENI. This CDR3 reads CASSPPLAGANTGELFF. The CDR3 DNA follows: TGTGCCAGCTCACCACCCCTAGCGGGGGCGAACACCGGGGAGCTGTTTTTT.

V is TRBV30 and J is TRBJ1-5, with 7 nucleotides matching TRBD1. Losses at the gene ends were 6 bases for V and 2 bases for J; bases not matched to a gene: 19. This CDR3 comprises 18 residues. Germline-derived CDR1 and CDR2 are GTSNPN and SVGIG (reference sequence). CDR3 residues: CACDEERTPGTGNQPQHF. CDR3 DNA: TGTGCCTGCGACGAGGAACGGACCCCCGGGACAGGCAATCAGCCCCAGCATTTT.

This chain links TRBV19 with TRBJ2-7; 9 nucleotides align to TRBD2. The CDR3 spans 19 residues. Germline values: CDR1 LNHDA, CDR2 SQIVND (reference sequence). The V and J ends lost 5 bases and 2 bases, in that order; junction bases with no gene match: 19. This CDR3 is CASSWSSGRAGGSAYEQYF. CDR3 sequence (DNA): TGTGCCAGTAGTTGGTCCTCAGGGAGAGCGGGAGGATCCGCCTACGAGCAGTACTTC. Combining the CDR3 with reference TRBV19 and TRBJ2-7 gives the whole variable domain DGGITQSPKYLFRKEGQNVTLSCEQNLNHDAMYWYRQDPGQGLRLIYYSQIVNDFQKGDIAEGYSVSREKKESFPLTVTSAQKNPTAFYLCASSWSSGRAGGSAYEQYFGPGTRLTVT.

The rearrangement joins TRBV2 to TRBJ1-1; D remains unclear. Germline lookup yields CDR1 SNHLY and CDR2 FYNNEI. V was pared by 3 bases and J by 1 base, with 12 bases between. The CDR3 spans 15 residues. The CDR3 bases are TGTGCCAGCAGTGATGTTGGGGTGGAGAACACTGAAGCTTTCTTT. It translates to CASSDVGVENTEAFF.

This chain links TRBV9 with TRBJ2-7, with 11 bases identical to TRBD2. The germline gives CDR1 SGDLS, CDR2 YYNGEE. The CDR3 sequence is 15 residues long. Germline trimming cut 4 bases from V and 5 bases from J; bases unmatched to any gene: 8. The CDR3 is CASSPQTSGTHEQYF. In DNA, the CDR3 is TGTGCCAGCAGCCCACAGACTAGCGGGACCCACGAGCAGTACTTC.

The CDR3 sequence is CASSLNTVQETQYF. CDR3 DNA: TGCGCCAGCAGCTTGAATACGGTTCAAGAGACCCAGTACTTC. The chain combines TRBV5-1 with TRBJ2-5; D is uncertain. The CDR3 spans 14 residues. CDR1 and CDR2 from the germline V gene are SGHRS and YFSETQ. V lost 1 base to trimming and J lost 2 bases, with 9 bases between them.

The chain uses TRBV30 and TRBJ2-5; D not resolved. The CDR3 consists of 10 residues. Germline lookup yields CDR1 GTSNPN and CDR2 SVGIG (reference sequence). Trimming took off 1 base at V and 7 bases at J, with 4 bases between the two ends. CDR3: CAWSEATQYF. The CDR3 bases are TGTGCCTGGAGTGAGGCGACCCAGTACTTC.

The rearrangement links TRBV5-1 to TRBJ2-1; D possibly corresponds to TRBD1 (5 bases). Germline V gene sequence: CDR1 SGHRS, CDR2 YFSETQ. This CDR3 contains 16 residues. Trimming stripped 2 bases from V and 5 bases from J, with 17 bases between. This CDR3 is CASSFAGLRLDNEQFF. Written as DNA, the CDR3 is TGCGCCAGCAGCTTTGCAGGGCTTCGTTTGGACAATGAGCAGTTCTTC. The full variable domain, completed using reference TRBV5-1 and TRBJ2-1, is KAGVTQTPRYLIKTRGQQVTLSCSPISGHRSVSWYQQTPGQGLQFLFEYFSETQRNKGNFPGRFSGRQFSNSRSEMNVSTLELGDSALYLCASSFAGLRLDNEQFFGPGTRLTVL.

CDR3 region: CASSQAIQETQYF. As DNA, the CDR3 is TGTGCCAGCAGCCAAGCCATCCAAGAGACCCAGTACTTC. This rearrangement joins TRBV14 to TRBJ2-5; no definite D call. With 1 base removed from V and 1 base from J, the gap between germline ends came to 4 bases. This CDR3 has 13 amino acids. Germline CDR1 SGHDN, CDR2 FVKESK.

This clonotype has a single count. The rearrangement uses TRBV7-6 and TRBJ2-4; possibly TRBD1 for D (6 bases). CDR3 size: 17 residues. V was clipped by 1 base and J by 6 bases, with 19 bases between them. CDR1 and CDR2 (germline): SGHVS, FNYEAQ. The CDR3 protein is CASSLGPFTGSRNIQYF. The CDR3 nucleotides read TGTGCCAGCAGCTTAGGCCCCTTTACAGGGAGCAGAAACATTCAGTACTTC.

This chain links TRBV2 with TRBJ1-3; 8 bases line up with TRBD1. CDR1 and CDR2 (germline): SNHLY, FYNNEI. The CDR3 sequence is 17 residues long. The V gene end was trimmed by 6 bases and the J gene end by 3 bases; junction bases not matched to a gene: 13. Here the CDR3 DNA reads TGTGCCAGCAGACGCTCCGGACAGGGAGTACTTGGAAACACCATATATTTT. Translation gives CASRRSGQGVLGNTIYF.

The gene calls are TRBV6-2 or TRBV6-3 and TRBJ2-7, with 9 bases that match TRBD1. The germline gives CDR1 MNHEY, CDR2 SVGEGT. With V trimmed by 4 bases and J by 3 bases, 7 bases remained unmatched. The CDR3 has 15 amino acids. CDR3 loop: CASSSPGQGLYEQYF. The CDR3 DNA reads TGTGCCAGCAGTTCGCCGGGACAGGGTCTCTACGAGCAGTACTTC.

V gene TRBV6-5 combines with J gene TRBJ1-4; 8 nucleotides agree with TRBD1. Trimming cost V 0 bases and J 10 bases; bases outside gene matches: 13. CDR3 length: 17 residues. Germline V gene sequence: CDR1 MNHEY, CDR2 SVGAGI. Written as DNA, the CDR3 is TGTGCCAGCAGTTACTCGAGTATAGGACAGGGAATTGGAAAACTGTTTTTT. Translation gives CASSYSSIGQGIGKLFF.

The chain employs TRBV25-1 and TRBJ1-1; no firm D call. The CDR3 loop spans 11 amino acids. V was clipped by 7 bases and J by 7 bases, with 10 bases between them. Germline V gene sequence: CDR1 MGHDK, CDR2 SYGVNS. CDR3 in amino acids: CASISTYEAFF. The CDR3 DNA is TGTGCCAGCATCTCCACGTATGAAGCTTTCTTT.

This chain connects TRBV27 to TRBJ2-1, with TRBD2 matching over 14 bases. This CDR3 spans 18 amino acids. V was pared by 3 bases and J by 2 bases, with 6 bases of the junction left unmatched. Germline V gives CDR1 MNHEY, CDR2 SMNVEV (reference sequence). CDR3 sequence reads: CASSFRLAGGRPYNEQFF. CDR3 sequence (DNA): TGTGCCAGCAGTTTTCGACTAGCGGGAGGGAGGCCCTACAATGAGCAGTTCTTC.

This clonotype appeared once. The CDR3 loop is CASSQDRWASTDTQYF. CDR3 DNA: TGCGCCAGCAGCCAAGATCGGTGGGCTAGCACAGATACGCAGTATTTT. The chain recombines TRBV4-3 with TRBJ2-3; no firm D call. The CDR3 spans 16 residues. The germline V gene has CDR1 LGHNA and CDR2 YSLEER. Trimming left V 0 bases short and J 0 bases short, with 10 bases between.